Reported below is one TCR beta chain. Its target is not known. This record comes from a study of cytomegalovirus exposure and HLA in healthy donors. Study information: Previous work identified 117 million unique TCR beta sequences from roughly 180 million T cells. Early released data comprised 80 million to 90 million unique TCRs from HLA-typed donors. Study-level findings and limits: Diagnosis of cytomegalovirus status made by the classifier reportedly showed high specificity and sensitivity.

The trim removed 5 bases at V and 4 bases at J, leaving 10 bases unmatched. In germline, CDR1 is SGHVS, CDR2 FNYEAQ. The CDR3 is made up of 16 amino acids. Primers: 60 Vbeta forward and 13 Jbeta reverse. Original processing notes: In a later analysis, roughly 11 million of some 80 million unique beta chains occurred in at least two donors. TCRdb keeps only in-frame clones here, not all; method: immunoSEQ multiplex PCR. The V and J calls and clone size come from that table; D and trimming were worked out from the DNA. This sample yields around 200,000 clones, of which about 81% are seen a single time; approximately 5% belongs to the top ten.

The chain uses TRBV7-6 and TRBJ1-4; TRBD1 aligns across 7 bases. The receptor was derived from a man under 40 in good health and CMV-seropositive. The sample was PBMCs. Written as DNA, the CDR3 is TGTGCCAGCAGCCCACACATGGACAGGTTTAATGAAAAACTGTTTTTT. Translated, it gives CASSPHMDRFNEKLFF.